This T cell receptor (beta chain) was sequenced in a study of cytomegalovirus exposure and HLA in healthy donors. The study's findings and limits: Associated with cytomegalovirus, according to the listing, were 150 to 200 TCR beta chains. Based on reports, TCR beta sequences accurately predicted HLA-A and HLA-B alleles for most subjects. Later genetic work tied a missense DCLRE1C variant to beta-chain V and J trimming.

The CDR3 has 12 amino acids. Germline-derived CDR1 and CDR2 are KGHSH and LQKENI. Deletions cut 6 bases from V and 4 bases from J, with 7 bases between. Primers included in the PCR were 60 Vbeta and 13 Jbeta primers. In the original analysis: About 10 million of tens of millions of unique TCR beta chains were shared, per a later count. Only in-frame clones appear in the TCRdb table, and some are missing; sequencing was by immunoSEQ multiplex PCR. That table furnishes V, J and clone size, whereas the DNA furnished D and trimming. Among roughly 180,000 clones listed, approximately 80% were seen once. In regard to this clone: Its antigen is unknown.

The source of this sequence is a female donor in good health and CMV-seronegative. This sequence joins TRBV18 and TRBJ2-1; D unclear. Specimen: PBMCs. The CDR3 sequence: CASSFEYNEQFF. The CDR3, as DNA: TGTGCCAGCTCCTTTGAGTACAATGAGCAGTTCTTC.